These 16 T cell receptor beta chains share one sample of origin, sequenced in a study of blood T cells in healthy people across ages (dated by TCRdb to 2013 to 2016). Library construction relied on 5' RACE. Sequencing was carried out with an Illumina HiSeq 2500. A second 7 to 11 cycle PCR used a sample-barcoded 5' primer and a J-beta primer mix. TCRdb reprocessing: public reads trimmed at Q25 with fastp, clones called with MiXCR, in-frame beta chains kept. Rows matching on CDR3 protein sequence are summarized as one entry with the most common DNA and genes. This sample comprises about 640,000 distinct CDR3 sequences, roughly 58% of them detected only once. The ten largest clones take up about two fifths of the sample. What was sequenced was blood. These receptors came from a man between 60 and 70 years old in good health.

The rearrangement links TRBV7-8 to TRBJ2-7; no clear D. The CDR3 has 15 amino acids. Trimming removed 5 bases at V and 0 bases at J, with 14 bases between. Germline V gene sequence: CDR1 SGHVS, CDR2 FQNEAQ. This CDR3 is CASSPSYSSSYEQYF. CDR3 sequence (DNA): TGTGCCAGCAGCCCCTCGTACAGTAGCTCCTACGAGCAGTACTTC.

The chain recombines TRBV13 with TRBJ2-3, with TRBD2 identical over 11 bases. V gave up 4 bases and J gave up 2 bases; unmatched junction bases: 5. The germline V gene encodes CDR1 PRHDT and CDR2 FYEKMQ (reference sequence). The CDR3 covers 16 residues. The CDR3 loop is CASSSLLAGATDTQYF. The CDR3 coding sequence is TGTGCCAGCAGCTCCCTACTAGCGGGGGCCACAGATACGCAGTATTTT.

This chain uses TRBV20-1 with TRBJ1-5; 8 bases align to TRBD1. The CDR3 length is 14 residues. V lost 5 bases and J lost 2; bases outside the gene matches: 5. In germline, CDR1 is DFQATT, CDR2 SNEGSKA (reference sequence). CDR3 in DNA: TGCAGTGCTCACAGGGGGTTGGGCAATCAGCCCCAGCATTTT. It codes for CSAHRGLGNQPQHF.

The chain is built from TRBV20-1 and TRBJ2-3; the D is unclear. With 0 bases removed from V and 4 bases from J, the gap between germline ends came to 8 bases. The germline gives CDR1 DFQATT, CDR2 SNEGSKA (reference sequence). This CDR3 spans 13 amino acids. The CDR3 coding sequence is TGCAGTGCTAGAGATCCTTCTTCAGATACGCAGTATTTT. Translating it yields CSARDPSSDTQYF.

Of note for this clonotype: A much larger clone sits a single nucleotide away, making a read error possible. In DNA form, the CDR3 reads TGTGCCAGCAGCTCCGTGGAGACCCAGTTCTTC. Its protein product is CASSSVETQFF. V usage is TRBV12-3 or TRBV12-4 and J usage is TRBJ2-1; unclear D gene. The CDR3 runs to 11 residues. V was pared by 6 bases and J by 13 bases, with 13 bases between.

This clonotype appeared a few times. The V and J genes are TRBV3-1 and TRBJ1-6, with D unresolved. The CDR3 has 15 residues. V dropped 0 bases and J dropped 7 bases, with 10 bases sitting between them. In germline, CDR1 is LGHDT, CDR2 YNNKEL (reference sequence). Here the CDR3 reads CASSQDYGRNSPLHF. In DNA, the CDR3 is TGTGCCAGCAGCCAAGATTACGGTCGGAATTCACCCCTCCACTTT.

J is TRBJ1-1 and V is TRBV6-6, with 8 bases fitting TRBD1. V dropped 8 bases and J dropped 10; count of bases not matched to a gene: 9. This CDR3 spans 12 amino acids. The germline V gene has CDR1 MNHNY and CDR2 SVGAGI (reference sequence). The CDR3: CASGSGGSRAFF. CDR3 coding DNA: TGTGCCAGCGGATCAGGGGGCTCTCGAGCTTTCTTT.

This rearrangement joins TRBV11-2 to TRBJ2-4; the D gene is possibly TRBD2 (6 bases). Trimming stripped 5 bases from V and 6 bases from J, with 11 bases between. Germline-derived CDR1 and CDR2 are SGHAT and FQNNGV. This CDR3 has 13 amino acids. For the CDR3, the DNA is TGTGCCAGCAGCACAGAGACTAGAAACATTCAGTACTTC. Residues: CASSTETRNIQYF.

The chain employs TRBV29-1 and TRBJ1-3; D gene unclear. CDR1 SQVTM and CDR2 ANQGSEA come from the germline V gene. V gave up 4 bases and J gave up 0 bases, with 10 bases separating them. CDR3 length equals 14 residues. CDR3: CSVVWENSGNTIYF. Here the CDR3 DNA reads TGCAGCGTTGTGTGGGAGAACTCTGGAAACACCATATATTTT.

This sequence joins TRBV6-2 or TRBV6-3 and TRBJ2-6; D is possibly TRBD1 (6 bases). This CDR3 has 16 residues. V gave up 4 bases and J gave up 0 bases, with 10 bases separating them. Germline-derived CDR1 and CDR2 are MNHEY and SVGEGT. Here the CDR3 reads CASSWGQASGANVLTF. CDR3 in DNA: TGTGCCAGCAGTTGGGGACAAGCCTCTGGGGCCAACGTCCTGACTTTC.

The chain recombines TRBV10-3 with TRBJ2-5; TRBD1 is a possible D gene (6 bases). This CDR3 region has 16 residues. Trimming cost V 0 bases and J 3 bases, with 14 bases left between them. Germline CDR1 reads ENHRY; CDR2 reads SYGVKD. CDR3 region: CAISESTDRIKETQYF. The CDR3 DNA reads as TGTGCCATCAGTGAGTCGACCGACAGGATTAAAGAGACCCAGTACTTC.

The chain has TRBV11-2 and TRBJ2-7; TRBD1 matches at 9 bases. The CDR3 spans 17 residues. V gave up 0 bases and J gave up 0 bases; unmatched junction bases: 6. Germline V CDR1 and CDR2: SGHAT, FQNNGV. CDR3 residues: CASSLDGGTGFSYEQYF. The CDR3 DNA is TGTGCCAGCAGCTTAGATGGAGGGACAGGGTTCTCCTACGAGCAGTACTTC. Supplemented by reference TRBV11-2 and TRBJ2-7, the full variable domain reads EAGVAQSPRYKIIEKRQSVAFWCNPISGHATLYWYQQILGQGPKLLIQFQNNGVVDDSQLPKDRFSAERLKGVDSTLKIQPAKLEDSAVYLCASSLDGGTGFSYEQYFGPGTRLTVT.

This clonotype was seen only a few times. This chain connects TRBV11-2 to TRBJ1-1; D unclear. Germline V gives CDR1 SGHAT, CDR2 FQNNGV. CDR3 size: 13 residues. V gave up 1 base and J gave up 1 base, with 4 bases separating them. CDR3 amino acids: CASSLGWNTEAFF. In DNA, the CDR3 is TGTGCCAGCAGCTTAGGTTGGAACACTGAAGCTTTCTTT.

Turning to this clonotype: The junction departs from germline at one end; a sequencing error may be responsible. In DNA form, the CDR3 reads TGCGCCACCAGTGAAGGGGACAGCTACAATGAGCAGTTCTTC. Its translation is CATSEGDSYNEQFF. The V call is TRBV24-1, the J call TRBJ2-1, with 7 bases that match TRBD1. There are 14 residues in the CDR3. CDR1 and CDR2 (germline): KGHDR, SFDVKD.

This clonotype was counted only a few times. The junction does not match germline at one end; this may be a read error. The chain carries TRBV20-1 and TRBJ1-5, with D maybe TRBD1 (5 bases). CDR3 size: 12 residues. Germline V CDR1 and CDR2: DFQATT, SNEGSKA (reference sequence). In DNA form, the CDR3 reads TGCAGTGCTGGAGACAGCCCTCAGCCCCAGCATTTT. Translating it yields CSAGDSPQPQHF.

This rearrangement joins TRBV27 to TRBJ2-1; 8 bases agree with TRBD2. This CDR3 is 19 amino acids long. In germline, CDR1 is MNHEY, CDR2 SMNVEV (reference sequence). V shed 5 bases, J shed 5 bases, and the junction held 20 bases outside the gene matches. CDR3 sequence reads: CASSPYWAGGPRSDNEQFF. The CDR3 DNA reads TGTGCCAGCAGTCCCTACTGGGCGGGGGGACCGCGGTCGGACAATGAGCAGTTCTTC.